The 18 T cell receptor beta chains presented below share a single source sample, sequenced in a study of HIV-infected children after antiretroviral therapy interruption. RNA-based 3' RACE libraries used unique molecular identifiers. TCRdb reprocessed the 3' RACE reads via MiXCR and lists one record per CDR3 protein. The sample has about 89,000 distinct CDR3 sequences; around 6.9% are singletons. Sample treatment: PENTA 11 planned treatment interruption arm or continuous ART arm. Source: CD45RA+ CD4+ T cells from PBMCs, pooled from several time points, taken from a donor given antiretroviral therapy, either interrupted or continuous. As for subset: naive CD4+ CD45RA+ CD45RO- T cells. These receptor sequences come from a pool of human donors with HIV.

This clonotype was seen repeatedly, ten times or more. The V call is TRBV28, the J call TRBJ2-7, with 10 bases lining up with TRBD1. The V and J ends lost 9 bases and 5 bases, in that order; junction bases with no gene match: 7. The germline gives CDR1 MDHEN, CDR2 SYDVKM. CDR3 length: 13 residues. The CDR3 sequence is CARSRQGAHEQYF. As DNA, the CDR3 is TGTGCCAGATCAAGACAGGGGGCCCACGAGCAGTACTTC.

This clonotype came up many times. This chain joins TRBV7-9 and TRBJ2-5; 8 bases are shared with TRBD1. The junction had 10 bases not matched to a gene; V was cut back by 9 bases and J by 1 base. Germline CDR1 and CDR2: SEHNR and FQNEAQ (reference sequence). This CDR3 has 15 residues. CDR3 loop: CASPDPGGLQETQYF. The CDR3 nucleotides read TGTGCCAGTCCCGACCCAGGGGGCCTCCAAGAGACCCAGTACTTC.

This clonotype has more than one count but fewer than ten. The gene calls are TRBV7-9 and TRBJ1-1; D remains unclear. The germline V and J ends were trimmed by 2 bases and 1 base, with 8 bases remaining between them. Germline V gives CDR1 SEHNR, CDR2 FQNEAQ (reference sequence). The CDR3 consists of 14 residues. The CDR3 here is CASSLTHSNTEAFF. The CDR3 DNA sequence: TGTGCCAGCAGCTTAACGCATTCGAACACTGAAGCTTTCTTT.

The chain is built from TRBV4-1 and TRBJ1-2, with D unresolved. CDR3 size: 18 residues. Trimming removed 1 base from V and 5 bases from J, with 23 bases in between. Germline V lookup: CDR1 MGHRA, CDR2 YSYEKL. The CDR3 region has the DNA TGCGCCAGCAGCCAAGTTGAACGACCCCGGGATACTACTTATGGCTACACCTTC. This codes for CASSQVERPRDTTYGYTF.

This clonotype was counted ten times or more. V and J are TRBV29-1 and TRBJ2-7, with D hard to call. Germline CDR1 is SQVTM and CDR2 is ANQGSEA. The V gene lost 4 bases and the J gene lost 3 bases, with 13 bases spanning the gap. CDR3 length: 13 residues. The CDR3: CSVGDPPYYEQYF. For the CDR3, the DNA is TGCAGCGTTGGAGACCCCCCCTACTACGAGCAGTACTTC.

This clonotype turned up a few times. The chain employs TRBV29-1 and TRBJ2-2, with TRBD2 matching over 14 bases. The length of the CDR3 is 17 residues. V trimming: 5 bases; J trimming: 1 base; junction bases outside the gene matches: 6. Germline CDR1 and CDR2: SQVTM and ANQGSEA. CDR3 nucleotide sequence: TGCAGCGTTCGGACTAGCGGGGGGCCATGGAACACCGGGGAGCTGTTTTTT. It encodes CSVRTSGGPWNTGELFF.

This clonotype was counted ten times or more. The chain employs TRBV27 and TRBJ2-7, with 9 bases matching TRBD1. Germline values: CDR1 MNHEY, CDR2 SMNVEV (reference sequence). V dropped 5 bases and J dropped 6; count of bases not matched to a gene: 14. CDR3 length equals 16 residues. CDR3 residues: CASSTPGQGGLGEQYF. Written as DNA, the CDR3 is TGTGCCAGCAGTACTCCGGGACAGGGAGGCTTGGGCGAGCAGTACTTC.

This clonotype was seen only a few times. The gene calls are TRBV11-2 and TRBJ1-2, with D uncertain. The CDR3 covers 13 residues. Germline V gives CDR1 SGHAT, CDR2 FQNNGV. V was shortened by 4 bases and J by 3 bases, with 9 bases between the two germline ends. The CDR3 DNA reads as TGTGCCAGCAGCTACAGAAGGGACTATGGCTACACCTTC. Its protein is CASSYRRDYGYTF. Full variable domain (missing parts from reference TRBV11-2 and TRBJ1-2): EAGVAQSPRYKIIEKRQSVAFWCNPISGHATLYWYQQILGQGPKLLIQFQNNGVVDDSQLPKDRFSAERLKGVDSTLKIQPAKLEDSAVYLCASSYRRDYGYTFGSGTRLTVV.

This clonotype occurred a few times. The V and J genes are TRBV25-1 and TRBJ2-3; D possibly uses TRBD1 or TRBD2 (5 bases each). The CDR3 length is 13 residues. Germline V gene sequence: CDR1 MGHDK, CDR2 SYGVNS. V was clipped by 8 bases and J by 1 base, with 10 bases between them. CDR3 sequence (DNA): TGTGCCAGCGGGACGATGGGCACAGATACGCAGTATTTT. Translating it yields CASGTMGTDTQYF.

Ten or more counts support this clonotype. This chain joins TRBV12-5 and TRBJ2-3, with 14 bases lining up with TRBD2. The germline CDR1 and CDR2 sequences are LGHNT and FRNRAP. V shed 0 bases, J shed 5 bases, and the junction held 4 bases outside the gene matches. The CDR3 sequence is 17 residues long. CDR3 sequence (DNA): TGTGCTAGTGGTTTGGTAAGACTAGCGGGAGGGGGAGATACGCAGTATTTT. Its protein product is CASGLVRLAGGGDTQYF.

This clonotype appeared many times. This chain's CDR3 is CASSYSTGTPRNSPLHF. In nucleotides, the CDR3 is TGTGCCAGCAGTTACTCAACCGGGACACCTCGAAATTCACCCCTCCACTTT. The chain uses TRBV6-2 or TRBV6-3 and TRBJ1-6, with D maybe TRBD1 (6 bases). The V gene lost 0 bases and the J gene lost 7 bases, with 16 bases spanning the gap. This CDR3 has 17 residues. Per the germline V gene, CDR1 is MNHEY and CDR2 is SVGEGT.

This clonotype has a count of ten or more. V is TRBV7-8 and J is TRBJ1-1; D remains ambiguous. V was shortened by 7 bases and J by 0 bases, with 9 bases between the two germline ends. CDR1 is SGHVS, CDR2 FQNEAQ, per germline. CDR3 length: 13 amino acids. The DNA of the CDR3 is TGTGCCAGCACAAGGGATGTGAACACTGAAGCTTTCTTT. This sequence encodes CASTRDVNTEAFF.

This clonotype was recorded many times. CDR3: CASSQDDHRANYGYTF. CDR3 bases: TGCGCCAGCAGCCAAGATGATCACAGGGCTAACTATGGCTACACCTTC. The genes are TRBV4-1 and TRBJ1-2, with a weak D call TRBD1 (6 bases). Germline-derived CDR1 and CDR2 are MGHRA and YSYEKL. V shed 0 bases and J shed 0 bases, with 11 bases lying between them. The CDR3 is made up of 16 amino acids.

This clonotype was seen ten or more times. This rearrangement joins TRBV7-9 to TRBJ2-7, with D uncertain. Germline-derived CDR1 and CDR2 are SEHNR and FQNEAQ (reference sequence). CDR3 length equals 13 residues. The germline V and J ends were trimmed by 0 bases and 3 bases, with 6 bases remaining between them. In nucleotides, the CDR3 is TGTGCCAGCAGCTTAGCAGGTTTCTACGAGCAGTACTTC. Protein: CASSLAGFYEQYF. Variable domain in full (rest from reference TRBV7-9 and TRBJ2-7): DTGVSQNPRHKITKRGQNVTFRCDPISEHNRLYWYRQTLGQGPEFLTYFQNEAQLEKSRLLSDRFSAERPKGSFSTLEIQRTEQGDSAMYLCASSLAGFYEQYFGPGTRLTVT.

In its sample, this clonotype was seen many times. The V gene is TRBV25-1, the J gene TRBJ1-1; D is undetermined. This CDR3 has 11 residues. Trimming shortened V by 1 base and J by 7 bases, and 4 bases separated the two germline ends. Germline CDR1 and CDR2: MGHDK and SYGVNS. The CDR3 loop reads CASSEFGEAFF. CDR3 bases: TGTGCCAGCAGTGAATTTGGTGAAGCTTTCTTT.

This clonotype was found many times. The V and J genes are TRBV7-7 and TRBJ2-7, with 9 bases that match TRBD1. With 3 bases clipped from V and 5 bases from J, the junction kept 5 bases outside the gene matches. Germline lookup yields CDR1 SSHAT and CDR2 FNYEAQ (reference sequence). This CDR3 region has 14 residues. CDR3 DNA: TGTGCCAGCAGCTTTAGGACAGGGGACCACGAGCAGTACTTC. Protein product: CASSFRTGDHEQYF.

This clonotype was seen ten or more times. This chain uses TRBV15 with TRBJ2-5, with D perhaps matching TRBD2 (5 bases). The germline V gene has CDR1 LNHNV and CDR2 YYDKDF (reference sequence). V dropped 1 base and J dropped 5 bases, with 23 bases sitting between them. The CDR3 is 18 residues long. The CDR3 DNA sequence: TGTGCCACCAGCAGAGGGACCCTAGAGGGCCGAGGGCAGGAGACCCAGTACTTC. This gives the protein CATSRGTLEGRGQETQYF. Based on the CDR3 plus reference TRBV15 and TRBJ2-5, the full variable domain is DAMVIQNPRYQVTQFGKPVTLSCSQTLNHNVMYWYQQKSSQAPKLLFHYYDKDFNNEADTPDNFQSRRPNTSFCFLDIRSPGLGDTAMYLCATSRGTLEGRGQETQYFGPGTRLLVL.

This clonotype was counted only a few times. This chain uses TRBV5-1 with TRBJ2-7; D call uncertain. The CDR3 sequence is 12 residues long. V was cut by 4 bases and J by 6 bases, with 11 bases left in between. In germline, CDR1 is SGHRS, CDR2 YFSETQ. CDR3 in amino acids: CASSRDFFEQYF. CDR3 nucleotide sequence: TGCGCCAGCAGCAGGGATTTCTTCGAGCAGTACTTC.